The clone carrying this T cell receptor beta chain is a singleton in its sample. Its antigen is undetermined. This sample stems from a study of OX40 agonist ivuxolimab in advanced cancers. The overall study: Prior anti-PD-1, anti-PD-L1 or anti-CTLA-4 therapy was allowed; around 43% had some. Findings and limits, study-wide: With doses of 0.1 to 3.0 mg/kg, CD4+ and CD8+ blood T cells had undergone clonal expansion by week 6.

Some clones are missing from TCRdb's copy, which holds only in-frame ones; the method was immunoSEQ multiplex PCR. The sample carries 55,000 to 70,000 clones, roughly nine tenths recorded once. V was trimmed by 6 bases and J by 4 bases, leaving 24 bases between them. Germline V gene data show CDR1 as LNHDA and CDR2 as SQIVND (reference sequence). The CDR3 sequence is 17 residues long. This TCR was recovered from an adult with an advanced solid tumor such as melanoma, head and neck, liver or kidney cancer. This sample comprised CD4+ or CD8+ T cells sorted from blood, obtained in a trial of the OX40 agonist ivuxolimab. The chain combines TRBV19 with TRBJ1-1; D remains unclear. Written as DNA, the CDR3 is TGTGCCAGTAGCGTTGGTATGGGCCCCGTTCGAGCCACTGAAGCTTTCTTT. Protein: CASSVGMGPVRATEAFF. The complete variable domain, with remaining parts taken from reference TRBV19 and TRBJ1-1, reads DGGITQSPKYLFRKEGQNVTLSCEQNLNHDAMYWYRQDPGQGLRLIYYSQIVNDFQKGDIAEGYSVSREKKESFPLTVTSAQKNPTAFYLCASSVGMGPVRATEAFFGQGTRLTVV.